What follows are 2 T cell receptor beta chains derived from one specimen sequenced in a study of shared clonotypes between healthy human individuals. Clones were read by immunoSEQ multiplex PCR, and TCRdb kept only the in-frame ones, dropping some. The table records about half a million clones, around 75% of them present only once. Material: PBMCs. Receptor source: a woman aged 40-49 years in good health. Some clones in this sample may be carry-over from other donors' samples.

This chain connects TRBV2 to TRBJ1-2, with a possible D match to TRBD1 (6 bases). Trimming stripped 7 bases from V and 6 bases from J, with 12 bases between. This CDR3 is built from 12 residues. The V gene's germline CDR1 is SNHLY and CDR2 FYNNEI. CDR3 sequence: CASTPGADGYTF. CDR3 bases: TGTGCCAGCACTCCAGGGGCCGATGGCTACACCTTC.

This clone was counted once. CDR3: CSALGQNTGELFF. The CDR3 DNA follows: TGCAGCGCGCTGGGACAGAACACCGGGGAGCTGTTTTTT. V gene TRBV29-1 combines with J gene TRBJ2-2, with TRBD1 as a possible D gene (6 bases). The CDR3 has 13 amino acids. CDR1 SQVTM and CDR2 ANQGSEA come from the germline V gene. V lost 7 bases and J lost 1, with 10 bases in between.